This entry features one T cell receptor beta chain sequence. The CDR3 runs 14 residues. The junction had 10 bases not matched to a gene; V was cut back by 5 bases and J by 7 bases. Germline assignment: CDR1 MDHEN and CDR2 SYDVKM. Stated time point: baseline pretreatment blood. The treatment denotes: 15 Gy SBRT to primary tumor, nephrectomy 4 weeks later. The source of the sample is a study of radiation and T cells in renal cell carcinoma. The table came from immunoSEQ multiplex PCR; TCRdb's copy has only in-frame clones and leaves some out. The data contain just over 95,000 clones, about 88% of them singletons.

The clonotype comes from a man in his fifties with renal cell carcinoma. This rearrangement joins TRBV28 to TRBJ1-1; 7 nucleotides agree with TRBD1. The sequenced sample was blood, obtained from a patient whose treatment included radiotherapy and nephrectomy. The chain's CDR3 is CASSLRQGGDEAFF. The CDR3 nucleotides read TGTGCCAGCAGTCTAAGACAGGGTGGCGATGAAGCTTTCTTT.